This is a list of T cell receptor beta chains from one sample in a study of lymphopenia after photon versus proton radiotherapy. The method was immunoSEQ multiplex PCR; TCRdb's version includes in-frame clones alone and lacks a portion of them. This sample has approximately 22,000 clones; 70% to 85% occur once, and the top ten carry 21%. The material was peripheral blood, obtained from a patient treated with proton-based radiotherapy. The origin of the receptors is a woman in her seventies with pancreatic cancer. Each CDR3 is given with its conserved first and last residue. D genes are given only for firm matches. Clone size is given for some rows only: seen once, a few or many times, or a class if the clone is expanded.

clone_size: -; v_call: TRBV11-3; j_call: TRBJ2-3; cdr3_length: 15; d_call: -; cdr3_nt: TGTGCCAGCAGCTTCTCCGGGGGTCTCACAGATACGCAGTATTTT; cdr3_aa: CASSFSGGLTDTQYF
clone_size: -; v_call: TRBV18; j_call: TRBJ2-3; cdr3_length: 14; d_call: TRBD2; cdr3_nt: TGTGCCAGCTCCCCCGGGAGGAGCACAGATACGCAGTATTTT; cdr3_aa: CASSPGRSTDTQYF
clone_size: once; v_call: TRBV4-3; j_call: TRBJ2-7; cdr3_length: 14; d_call: -; cdr3_nt: TGCGCCAGCAGCCAAGCCGGGTCGGCCTACGAGCAGTACTTC; cdr3_aa: CASSQAGSAYEQYF
clone_size: -; v_call: TRBV9; j_call: TRBJ2-2; cdr3_length: 17; d_call: -; cdr3_nt: TGTGCCAGCAGCGTATTCGACCGCGGATTGGGGACCGGGGAGCTGTTTTTT; cdr3_aa: CASSVFDRGLGTGELFF
clone_size: -; v_call: TRBV28; j_call: TRBJ1-5; cdr3_length: 13; d_call: -; cdr3_nt: TGTGCCAGCAGTGGGGGACGCGATCAGCCCCAGCATTTT; cdr3_aa: CASSGGRDQPQHF
clone_size: -; v_call: TRBV11-2; j_call: TRBJ1-3; cdr3_length: 14; d_call: -; cdr3_nt: TGTGCCAGCAGCCCGACAGGCCCTGGAAACACCATATATTTT; cdr3_aa: CASSPTGPGNTIYF
clone_size: large; v_call: TRBV6-5; j_call: TRBJ1-6; cdr3_length: 13; d_call: TRBD1; cdr3_nt: TGTGCCAGCAGTGGTACAGGGGATTCACCCCTCCACTTT; cdr3_aa: CASSGTGDSPLHF
clone_size: -; v_call: TRBV7-9; j_call: TRBJ1-1; cdr3_length: 15; d_call: -; cdr3_nt: TGTGCCAGCAGCTCAAATGGGGGAAGGCACACTGAAGCTTTCTTT; cdr3_aa: CASSSNGGRHTEAFF
clone_size: -; v_call: TRBV7-2; j_call: TRBJ1-1; cdr3_length: 15; d_call: -; cdr3_nt: TGTGCCAGCAGCTCCCGAGGGGCCTTGAACACTGAAGCTTTCTTT; cdr3_aa: CASSSRGALNTEAFF
clone_size: -; v_call: TRBV5-1; j_call: TRBJ2-3; cdr3_length: 15; d_call: TRBD2; cdr3_nt: TGCGCCAGCAGTCTAGCGGGAGGTGGCACAGATACGCAGTATTTT; cdr3_aa: CASSLAGGGTDTQYF
clone_size: -; v_call: TRBV2; j_call: TRBJ2-5; cdr3_length: 13; d_call: -; cdr3_nt: TGTGCCAGCAGTGGCAGTAGACAAGAGACCCAGTACTTC; cdr3_aa: CASSGSRQETQYF
clone_size: -; v_call: TRBV2; j_call: TRBJ1-1; cdr3_length: 13; d_call: TRBD1; cdr3_nt: TGTGCCACTACCACAGGGGGTAACACTGAAGCTTTCTTT; cdr3_aa: CATTTGGNTEAFF
clone_size: -; v_call: TRBV18; j_call: TRBJ2-7; cdr3_length: 14; d_call: -; cdr3_nt: TGTGCCAGCTCACTCTCACAGGGAAACTACGAGCAGTACTTC; cdr3_aa: CASSLSQGNYEQYF
clone_size: -; v_call: TRBV28; j_call: TRBJ1-6; cdr3_length: 14; d_call: -; cdr3_nt: TGTGCCAGCAAGTCATACCGGGAAAATTCACCCCTCCACTTT; cdr3_aa: CASKSYRENSPLHF
clone_size: -; v_call: TRBV28; j_call: TRBJ1-5; cdr3_length: 13; d_call: -; cdr3_nt: TGTGCCAGCAGTTTAGTCGGGCCCCAGCCCCAGCATTTT; cdr3_aa: CASSLVGPQPQHF
clone_size: -; v_call: TRBV27; j_call: TRBJ2-7; cdr3_length: 15; d_call: TRBD2; cdr3_nt: TGTGCCAGCAGTTGGTCTACTAGCGTTACCTACGAGCAGTACTTC; cdr3_aa: CASSWSTSVTYEQYF
clone_size: -; v_call: TRBV5-6; j_call: TRBJ1-1; cdr3_length: 15; d_call: -; cdr3_nt: TGTGCCAGCAGCTCGGGGCAGCCGACTAACACTGAAGCTTTCTTT; cdr3_aa: CASSSGQPTNTEAFF
clone_size: -; v_call: TRBV6-5; j_call: TRBJ1-2; cdr3_length: 14; d_call: -; cdr3_nt: TGTGCCAGCAGTCCCCTTCAGGGGACGGGTGGCTACACCTTC; cdr3_aa: CASSPLQGTGGYTF
clone_size: once; v_call: TRBV4-3; j_call: TRBJ1-1; cdr3_length: 14; d_call: -; cdr3_nt: TGCGCCAGCAGCCAAGATTCAAAGAACACTGAAGCTTTCTTT; cdr3_aa: CASSQDSKNTEAFF
clone_size: -; v_call: TRBV2; j_call: TRBJ1-2; cdr3_length: 14; d_call: -; cdr3_nt: TGTGCCAGCAGTGAACAGGGGTACAACTATGGCTACACCTTC; cdr3_aa: CASSEQGYNYGYTF
clone_size: -; v_call: TRBV4-3; j_call: TRBJ2-1; cdr3_length: 18; d_call: TRBD1; cdr3_nt: TGCGCCAGCAGCCAAGAAGTGACAGGGGGGGTTTCACGCAATGAGCAGTTCTTC; cdr3_aa: CASSQEVTGGVSRNEQFF
clone_size: -; v_call: TRBV11-1; j_call: TRBJ1-1; cdr3_length: 18; d_call: TRBD1; cdr3_nt: TGTGCCAGCAGCTTAGCTCGTAACAGGGGGATACCGAACACTGAAGCTTTCTTT; cdr3_aa: CASSLARNRGIPNTEAFF
clone_size: -; v_call: TRBV4-3; j_call: TRBJ2-3; cdr3_length: 17; d_call: TRBD2; cdr3_nt: TGCGCCAGCAGCCAAGATCCAGCGGGAGGGGTCGCAGATACGCAGTATTTT; cdr3_aa: CASSQDPAGGVADTQYF
clone_size: once; v_call: TRBV5-4; j_call: TRBJ2-6; cdr3_length: 14; d_call: -; cdr3_nt: TGTGCCAGCAGCCCAAGATCTGGGGCCAACGTCCTGACTTTC; cdr3_aa: CASSPRSGANVLTF
clone_size: -; v_call: TRBV29-1; j_call: TRBJ1-5; cdr3_length: 12; d_call: -; cdr3_nt: TGCAGCGCGGGAGGTGAATCACAGCCCCAGCATTTT; cdr3_aa: CSAGGESQPQHF
clone_size: -; v_call: TRBV6-6; j_call: TRBJ1-2; cdr3_length: 16; d_call: -; cdr3_nt: TGTGCCAGCAGTTTCCCGGACAACTCCTTAAACTATGGCTACACCTTC; cdr3_aa: CASSFPDNSLNYGYTF
clone_size: -; v_call: TRBV11-1; j_call: TRBJ1-2; cdr3_length: 15; d_call: TRBD1; cdr3_nt: TGTGCCAGCAGCTTATACCAGGGGGCCGACTATGGCTACACCTTC; cdr3_aa: CASSLYQGADYGYTF
clone_size: few; v_call: TRBV7-2; j_call: TRBJ2-7; cdr3_length: 13; d_call: -; cdr3_nt: TGTGCCAGCAGCTCGGACAGCTCCTACGAGCAGTACTTC; cdr3_aa: CASSSDSSYEQYF
clone_size: -; v_call: TRBV30; j_call: TRBJ1-1; cdr3_length: 13; d_call: -; cdr3_nt: TGTGCCTGGTCGTCAAGAGTCCTAGAGGAAGCTTTCTTT; cdr3_aa: CAWSSRVLEEAFF
clone_size: medium-sized; v_call: TRBV2; j_call: TRBJ2-1; cdr3_length: 11; d_call: TRBD2; cdr3_nt: TGTGCCAGCAGTGATGAGCGGGAGGAGTTCTTC; cdr3_aa: CASSDEREEFF
clone_size: -; v_call: TRBV6-1; j_call: TRBJ2-1; cdr3_length: 13; d_call: -; cdr3_nt: TGTGCCAGCAGTACCAGGGTATGGAATGAGCAGTTCTTC; cdr3_aa: CASSTRVWNEQFF
clone_size: -; v_call: TRBV30; j_call: TRBJ2-7; cdr3_length: 14; d_call: TRBD2; cdr3_nt: TGTGCCTGGAGGAATAGCGGGGGAACCTACGAGCAGTACTTC; cdr3_aa: CAWRNSGGTYEQYF
clone_size: -; v_call: TRBV2; j_call: TRBJ1-4; cdr3_length: 13; d_call: -; cdr3_nt: TGTGCCACTCAAACCGGGAGCCTTGAAAAACTGTTTTTT; cdr3_aa: CATQTGSLEKLFF
clone_size: -; v_call: TRBV28; j_call: TRBJ1-2; cdr3_length: 14; d_call: TRBD1; cdr3_nt: TGTGCCACAACAGAGGGACAGGGCATCTATGGCTACACCTTC; cdr3_aa: CATTEGQGIYGYTF
clone_size: -; v_call: TRBV7-9; j_call: TRBJ2-7; cdr3_length: 13; d_call: -; cdr3_nt: TGTGCCAGCAGCTCGGGTAGGGCGTACGAGCAGTACTTC; cdr3_aa: CASSSGRAYEQYF
clone_size: -; v_call: TRBV14; j_call: TRBJ2-7; cdr3_length: 23; d_call: TRBD2; cdr3_nt: TGTGCCAGCAGCCCTGACGAAGTGGGACGATCGAGCGGGAGGGTTCTAAGCTCCTACGAGCAGTACTTC; cdr3_aa: CASSPDEVGRSSGRVLSSYEQYF
clone_size: -; v_call: TRBV28; j_call: TRBJ1-2; cdr3_length: 14; d_call: TRBD1; cdr3_nt: TGTGCCAGCAGACCGGGACAGGGGTACTATGGCTACACCTTC; cdr3_aa: CASRPGQGYYGYTF
clone_size: -; v_call: TRBV25-1; j_call: TRBJ2-1; cdr3_length: 16; d_call: TRBD2; cdr3_nt: TGTGCCAGCAGTGAACTAGCGGGAGGGTACTACAATGAGCAGTTCTTC; cdr3_aa: CASSELAGGYYNEQFF
clone_size: once; v_call: TRBV6-1; j_call: TRBJ2-5; cdr3_length: 15; d_call: -; cdr3_nt: TGTGCCAGCAGTAGACCTCAGGGGATCCAAGAGACCCAGTACTTC; cdr3_aa: CASSRPQGIQETQYF
clone_size: -; v_call: TRBV11-3; j_call: TRBJ2-6; cdr3_length: 15; d_call: -; cdr3_nt: TGTGCCAGCAGCCTGGGCTCCAACTGGGCCAACGTCCTGACTTTC; cdr3_aa: CASSLGSNWANVLTF
clone_size: -; v_call: TRBV27; j_call: TRBJ2-1; cdr3_length: 17; d_call: TRBD2; cdr3_nt: TGTGCCAGCTCGACCCAAAGGACTAGCGGATTCTACAATGAGCAGTTCTTC; cdr3_aa: CASSTQRTSGFYNEQFF
clone_size: -; v_call: TRBV19; j_call: TRBJ2-1; cdr3_length: 16; d_call: TRBD2; cdr3_nt: TGTGCCAGTAGTCCACGTTCTGAGCGGGATATCAATGAGCAGTTCTTC; cdr3_aa: CASSPRSERDINEQFF
clone_size: -; v_call: TRBV27; j_call: TRBJ1-2; cdr3_length: 13; d_call: TRBD1; cdr3_nt: TGTGCCAGCAGTTCCCGGGACAGCGGTGGCTACACCTTC; cdr3_aa: CASSSRDSGGYTF
clone_size: -; v_call: TRBV4-3; j_call: TRBJ2-7; cdr3_length: 15; d_call: -; cdr3_nt: TGCGCCAGCAGCCAAGATCAGGGGACCTCCTACGAGCAGTACTTC; cdr3_aa: CASSQDQGTSYEQYF
clone_size: -; v_call: TRBV7-9; j_call: TRBJ2-7; cdr3_length: 14; d_call: TRBD2; cdr3_nt: TGTGCCAGCAGCCCCCTGGGGGGGGGCTACGAGCAGTACTTC; cdr3_aa: CASSPLGGGYEQYF
clone_size: -; v_call: TRBV5-4; j_call: TRBJ2-5; cdr3_length: 13; d_call: TRBD1; cdr3_nt: TGTGCCAGCAGCTTGACAGGGGGAGAGACCCAGTACTTC; cdr3_aa: CASSLTGGETQYF
clone_size: -; v_call: TRBV7-9; j_call: TRBJ2-7; cdr3_length: 15; d_call: TRBD1; cdr3_nt: TGTGCCAGCAGCCCGCGTGGGACAGTTGGCTACGAGCAGTACTTC; cdr3_aa: CASSPRGTVGYEQYF
clone_size: -; v_call: TRBV6-5; j_call: TRBJ1-2; cdr3_length: 14; d_call: -; cdr3_nt: TGTGCCAGCAGTCCCTCGGGAACGTCCTATGGCTACACCTTC; cdr3_aa: CASSPSGTSYGYTF
clone_size: -; v_call: TRBV7-3; j_call: TRBJ1-6; cdr3_length: 14; d_call: -; cdr3_nt: TGTGCCAGCAGCCAGGGTTCTTATAATTCACCCCTCCACTTT; cdr3_aa: CASSQGSYNSPLHF
clone_size: -; v_call: TRBV13; j_call: TRBJ2-7; cdr3_length: 16; d_call: -; cdr3_nt: TGTGCCAGCAGCTCGCCTCAAACAGGGCTGGGCTACGAGCAGTACTTC; cdr3_aa: CASSSPQTGLGYEQYF
clone_size: once; v_call: TRBV15; j_call: TRBJ2-7; cdr3_length: 16; d_call: TRBD2; cdr3_nt: TGTGCCACCAGCAGAGGGGGACTAGCGGGAGGCTACGAGCAGTACTTC; cdr3_aa: CATSRGGLAGGYEQYF
clone_size: -; v_call: TRBV7-2; j_call: TRBJ2-3; cdr3_length: 14; d_call: -; cdr3_nt: TGTGCCAGCCTGAGCAGGGGGAGGACAGATACGCAGTATTTT; cdr3_aa: CASLSRGRTDTQYF
clone_size: -; v_call: TRBV27; j_call: TRBJ2-6; cdr3_length: 16; d_call: -; cdr3_nt: -; cdr3_aa: CASSLVVGSGANVPTF